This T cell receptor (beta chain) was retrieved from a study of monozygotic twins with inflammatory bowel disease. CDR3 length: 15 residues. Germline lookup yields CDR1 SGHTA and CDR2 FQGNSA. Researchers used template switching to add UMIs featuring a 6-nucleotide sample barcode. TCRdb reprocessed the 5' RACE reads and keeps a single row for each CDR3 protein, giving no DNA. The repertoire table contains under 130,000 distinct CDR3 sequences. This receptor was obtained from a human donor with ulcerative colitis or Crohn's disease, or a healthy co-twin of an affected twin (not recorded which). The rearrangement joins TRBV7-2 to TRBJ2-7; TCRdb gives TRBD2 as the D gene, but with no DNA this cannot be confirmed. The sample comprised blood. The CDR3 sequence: CASSPWTSGSYEQYF. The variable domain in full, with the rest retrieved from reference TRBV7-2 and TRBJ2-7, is GAGVSQSPSNKVTEKGKDVELRCDPISGHTALYWYRQSLGQGLEFLIYFQGNSAPDKSGLPSDRFSAERTGGSVSTLTIQRTQQEDSAVYLCASSPWTSGSYEQYFGPGTRLTVT.